The source of this T cell receptor (beta chain) is a study of T cells in Graves' hyperthyroidism and ophthalmopathy. As concerns this clonotype: As yet, its antigen is unknown.

A lack of ophthalmopathy progression within 18 months defined stable Graves' hyperthyroidism. Clinical symptoms, serum thyroxine, TRAb, thyroid ultrasound and orbital computed tomography established diagnosis. RNA transcripts served as the template for amplifying TCR beta CDR3 regions. Carried out on the TCR CDR3, a first-round RT-PCR used the HTBI primer set. One entry per CDR3 protein results from TCRdb running MiXCR on the multiplex PCR reads. Among a few hundred thousand distinct CDR3 sequences listed, about 45% were seen once. The CDR3 covers 16 residues. Per germline, CDR1 SNHLY and CDR2 FYNNEI. Between the trimmed V and J ends, which lost 6 bases and 0 bases, there was a span of 15 bases. General observations from the study: Before onset, by a median of approximately 6.8 months, the model predicted ophthalmopathy.

Specimen: peripheral blood or thyroid tissue (not recorded which). The gene calls are TRBV2 and TRBJ1-5, with a weak D call TRBD1 (5 bases). This TCR derives from a woman aged 18-29 years with Graves' hyperthyroidism. CDR3 loop: CASSKAGWYSNQPQHF. The CDR3 bases are TGTGCCAGCAGCAAAGCAGGGTGGTATAGCAATCAGCCCCAGCATTTT.